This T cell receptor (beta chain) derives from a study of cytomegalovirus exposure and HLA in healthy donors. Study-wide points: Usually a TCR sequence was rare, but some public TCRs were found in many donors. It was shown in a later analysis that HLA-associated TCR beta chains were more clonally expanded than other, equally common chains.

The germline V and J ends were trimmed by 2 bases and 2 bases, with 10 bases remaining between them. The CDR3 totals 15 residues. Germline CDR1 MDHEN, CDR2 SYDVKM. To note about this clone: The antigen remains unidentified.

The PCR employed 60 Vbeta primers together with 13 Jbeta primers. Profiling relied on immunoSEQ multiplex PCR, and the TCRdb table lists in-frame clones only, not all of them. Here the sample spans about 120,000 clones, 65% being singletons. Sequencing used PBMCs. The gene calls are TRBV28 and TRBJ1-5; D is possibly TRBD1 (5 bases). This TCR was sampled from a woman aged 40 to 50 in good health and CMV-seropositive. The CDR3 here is CASSLVREGNQPQHF. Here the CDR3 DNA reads TGTGCCAGCAGTTTAGTCAGGGAAGGCAATCAGCCCCAGCATTTT.